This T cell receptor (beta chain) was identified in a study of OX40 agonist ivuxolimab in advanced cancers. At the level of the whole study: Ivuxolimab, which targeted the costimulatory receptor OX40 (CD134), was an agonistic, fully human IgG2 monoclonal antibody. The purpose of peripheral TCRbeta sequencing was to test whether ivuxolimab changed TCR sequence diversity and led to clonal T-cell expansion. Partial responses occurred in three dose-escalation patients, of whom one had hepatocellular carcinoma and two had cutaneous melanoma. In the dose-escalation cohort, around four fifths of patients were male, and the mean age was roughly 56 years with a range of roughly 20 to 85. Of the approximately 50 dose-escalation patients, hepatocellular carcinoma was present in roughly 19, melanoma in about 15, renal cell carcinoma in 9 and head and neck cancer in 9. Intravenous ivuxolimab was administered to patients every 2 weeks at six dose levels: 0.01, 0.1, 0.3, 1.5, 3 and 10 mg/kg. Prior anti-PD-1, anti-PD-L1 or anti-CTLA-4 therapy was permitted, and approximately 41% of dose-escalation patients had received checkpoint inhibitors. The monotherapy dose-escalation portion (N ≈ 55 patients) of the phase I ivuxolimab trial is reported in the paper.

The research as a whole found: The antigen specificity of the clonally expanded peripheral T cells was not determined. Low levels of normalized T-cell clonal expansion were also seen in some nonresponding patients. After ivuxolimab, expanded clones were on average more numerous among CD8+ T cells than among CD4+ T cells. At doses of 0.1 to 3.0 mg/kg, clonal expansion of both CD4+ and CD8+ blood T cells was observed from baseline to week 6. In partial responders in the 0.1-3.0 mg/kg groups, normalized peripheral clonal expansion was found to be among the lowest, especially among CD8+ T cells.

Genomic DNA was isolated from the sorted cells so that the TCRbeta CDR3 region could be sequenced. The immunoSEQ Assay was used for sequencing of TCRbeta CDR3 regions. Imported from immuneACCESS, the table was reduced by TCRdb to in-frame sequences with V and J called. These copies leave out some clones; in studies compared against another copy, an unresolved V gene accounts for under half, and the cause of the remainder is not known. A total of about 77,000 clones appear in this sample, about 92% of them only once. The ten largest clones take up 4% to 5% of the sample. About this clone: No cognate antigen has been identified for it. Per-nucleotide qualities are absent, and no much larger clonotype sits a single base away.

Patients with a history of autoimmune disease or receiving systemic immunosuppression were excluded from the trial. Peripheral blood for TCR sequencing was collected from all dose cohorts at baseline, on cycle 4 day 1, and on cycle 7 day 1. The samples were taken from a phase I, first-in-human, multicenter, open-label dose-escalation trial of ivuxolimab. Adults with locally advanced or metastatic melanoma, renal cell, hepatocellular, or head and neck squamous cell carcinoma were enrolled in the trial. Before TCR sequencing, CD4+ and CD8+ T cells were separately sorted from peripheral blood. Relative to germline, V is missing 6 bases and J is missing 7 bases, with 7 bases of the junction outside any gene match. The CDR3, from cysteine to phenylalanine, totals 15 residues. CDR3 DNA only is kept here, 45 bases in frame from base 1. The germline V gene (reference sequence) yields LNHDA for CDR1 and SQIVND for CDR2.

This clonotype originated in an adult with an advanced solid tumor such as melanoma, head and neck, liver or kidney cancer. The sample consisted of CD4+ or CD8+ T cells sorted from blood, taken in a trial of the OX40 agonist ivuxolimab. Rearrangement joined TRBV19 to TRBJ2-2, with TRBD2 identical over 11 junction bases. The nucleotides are TGTGCCAGTAGCAAACTAGCGGGAGTGTACGGGGAGCTGTTTTTT. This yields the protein CASSKLAGVYGELFF.